This record covers a single T cell receptor beta chain. Its antigen is not known. These data belong to a study of cytomegalovirus exposure and HLA in healthy donors. Study-wide points: Specificity for CMV antigens was confirmed in vitro for a few of the CMV-associated chains. In a later analysis, TCR association rates varied by HLA locus: DRB1 most, HLA-C fewest.

PCR employed 60 Vbeta and 13 Jbeta primers. The assay was immunoSEQ multiplex PCR, and TCRdb's table has in-frame clones only and misses some. The sample records roughly 180,000 clones, approximately 80% being singletons. From germline, CDR1 is ENHRY and CDR2 SYGVKD. CDR3 length: 13 amino acids. With V trimmed by 10 bases and J by 5 bases, 5 bases remained unmatched. Each donor's status was that of a healthy bone marrow donor. Donors had nominal health at sampling but likely had unrecorded immune exposures. The chain has TRBV10-3 and TRBJ1-5; 10 bases align to TRBD1. The sample was PBMCs. The receptor was isolated from a woman between 18 and 30 years old in good health and CMV-seropositive. CDR3 in amino acids: CATGTGDDQPQHF. CDR3 in DNA: TGTGCCACCGGGACAGGGGACGATCAGCCCCAGCATTTT.